The source of this TCR beta chain is a study of T cells in Graves' hyperthyroidism and ophthalmopathy. Whole-study findings and limits: From stable hyperthyroidism, ophthalmopathy was separated by a 13 V-J model. Ophthalmopathy was identified by the model a median around 6 months ahead of onset.

The sample holds many counts of this clonotype. The antigen remains undetermined. Germline-derived CDR1 and CDR2 are DFQATT and SNEGSKA (reference sequence). The CDR3 has 16 amino acids. Trimming cost V 5 bases and J 2 bases; bases outside gene matches: 6. RNA transcripts yielded amplified TCR beta CDR3 regions. An initial round of RT-PCR targeting the TCR CDR3 relied on the HTBI primer set. TCRdb re-analysed the multiplex PCR reads in MiXCR, keeping a single row per CDR3 protein. The sample carries around 390,000 distinct CDR3 sequences, more than 12% recorded once. Subjects with ophthalmopathy showed a Clinical Activity Score no lower than 3, a NOSPECS grade no lower than 4, and a duration shorter than 3 months. Criteria for exclusion of patients were uncontrolled infection, other autoimmune disease, pregnancy or lactation.

The receptor was derived from a woman younger than 45 with Graves' ophthalmopathy. The sequencing input was blood. The J gene is TRBJ2-6, the V gene TRBV20-1; 10 bases fit TRBD1. The CDR3 nucleotides read TGCAGTGCTTATGGACAGGGGGGGACTGGGGCCAACGTCCTGACTTTC. Translating gives CSAYGQGGTGANVLTF.